The sequence of this T cell receptor beta chain was determined in a study of cytomegalovirus exposure and HLA in healthy donors. Study outcomes and limitations: Researchers reported that three CMV-associated chains were confirmed in vitro as CMV antigen-specific. Presence/absence analyses took donor sequencing depth as roughly uniform.

Germline V gene sequence: CDR1 MGHRA, CDR2 YSYEKL. The CDR3 contains 16 residues. V gave up 4 bases and J gave up 1 base, with 17 bases separating them. The study ran its PCR with 60 Vbeta and 13 Jbeta primers. Generated by immunoSEQ multiplex PCR, the TCRdb table keeps only in-frame clones and is missing some. In the table there are around 120,000 clones, 81% of which are singletons. Healthy donors of bone marrow made up the group. Nominally healthy donors were sampled, though unrecorded immune exposures were likely. As for this clone: Its antigen is as yet unknown.

The clonotype comes from a woman aged 30 to 39 in good health and CMV-seronegative. What was sequenced was PBMCs. The J gene is TRBJ2-7, the V gene TRBV4-1; tentative D call: TRBD2 (5 bases). In DNA, the CDR3 is TGCGCCAGCAGCCTGTGGACCGGGATAGCATCCTACGAGCAGTACTTC. Translating it yields CASSLWTGIASYEQYF.